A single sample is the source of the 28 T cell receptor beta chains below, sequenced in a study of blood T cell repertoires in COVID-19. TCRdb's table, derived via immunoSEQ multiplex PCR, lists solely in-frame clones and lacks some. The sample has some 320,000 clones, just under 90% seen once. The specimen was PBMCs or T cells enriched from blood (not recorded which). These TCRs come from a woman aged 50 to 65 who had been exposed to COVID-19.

CDR3 coding DNA: TGTGCCACCAGCGCACACAAGGGACAGGGCAACGCCGGGGCCAACGTCCTGACTTTC. Translating gives CATSAHKGQGNAGANVLTF. This chain joins TRBV24-1 and TRBJ2-6, with TRBD1 matching 9 bases. The V and J ends lost 7 bases and 4 bases, in that order; junction bases with no gene match: 16. CDR1 and CDR2 (germline): KGHDR, SFDVKD. CDR3 length: 19 amino acids.

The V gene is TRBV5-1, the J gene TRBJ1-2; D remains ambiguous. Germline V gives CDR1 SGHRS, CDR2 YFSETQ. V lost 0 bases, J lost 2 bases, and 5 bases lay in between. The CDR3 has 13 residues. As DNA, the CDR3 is TGCGCCAGCAGCTTGGAACAGAACTATGGCTACACCTTC. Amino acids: CASSLEQNYGYTF. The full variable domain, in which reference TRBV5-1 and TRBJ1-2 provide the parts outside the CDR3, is KAGVTQTPRYLIKTRGQQVTLSCSPISGHRSVSWYQQTPGQGLQFLFEYFSETQRNKGNFPGRFSGRQFSNSRSEMNVSTLELGDSALYLCASSLEQNYGYTFGSGTRLTVV.

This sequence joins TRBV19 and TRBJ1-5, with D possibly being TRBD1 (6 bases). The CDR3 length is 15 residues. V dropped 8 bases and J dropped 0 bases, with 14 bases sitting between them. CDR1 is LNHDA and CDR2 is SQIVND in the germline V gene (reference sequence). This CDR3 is CASREGGYSNQPQHF. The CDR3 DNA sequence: TGTGCCAGTCGGGAGGGGGGGTATAGCAATCAGCCCCAGCATTTT.

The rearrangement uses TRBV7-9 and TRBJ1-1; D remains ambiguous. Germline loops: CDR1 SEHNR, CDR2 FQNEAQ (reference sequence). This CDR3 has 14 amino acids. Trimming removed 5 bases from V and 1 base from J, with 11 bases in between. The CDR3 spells CASSHIQRNTEAFF. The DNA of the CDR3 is TGTGCCAGCAGCCATATACAGAGGAACACTGAAGCTTTCTTT. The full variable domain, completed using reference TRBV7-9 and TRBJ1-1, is DTGVSQNPRHKITKRGQNVTFRCDPISEHNRLYWYRQTLGQGPEFLTYFQNEAQLEKSRLLSDRFSAERPKGSFSTLEIQRTEQGDSAMYLCASSHIQRNTEAFFGQGTRLTVV.

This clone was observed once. CDR3 residues: CASSSVPGVYEQYF. DNA of the CDR3: TGTGCCAGCAGTTCCGTGCCAGGGGTCTACGAGCAGTACTTC. V gene TRBV6-5 combines with J gene TRBJ2-7, with D possibly being TRBD1 (6 bases). From germline, CDR1 is MNHEY and CDR2 SVGAGI. V gave up 4 bases and J gave up 3 bases, with 13 bases separating them. This CDR3 has 14 residues.

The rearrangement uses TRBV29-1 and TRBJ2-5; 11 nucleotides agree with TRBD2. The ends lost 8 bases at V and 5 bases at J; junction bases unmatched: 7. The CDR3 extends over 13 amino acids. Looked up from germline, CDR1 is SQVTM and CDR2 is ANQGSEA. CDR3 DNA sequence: TGCAGCACCGGGACTAGCGGATGGGAGACCCAGTACTTC. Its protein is CSTGTSGWETQYF.

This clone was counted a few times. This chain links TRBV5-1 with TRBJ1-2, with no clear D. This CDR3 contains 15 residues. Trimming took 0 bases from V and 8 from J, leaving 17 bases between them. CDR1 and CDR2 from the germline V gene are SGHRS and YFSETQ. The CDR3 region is CASSLVAGSTSGYTF. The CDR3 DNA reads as TGCGCCAGCAGCTTGGTTGCTGGGAGTACCAGCGGCTACACCTTC.

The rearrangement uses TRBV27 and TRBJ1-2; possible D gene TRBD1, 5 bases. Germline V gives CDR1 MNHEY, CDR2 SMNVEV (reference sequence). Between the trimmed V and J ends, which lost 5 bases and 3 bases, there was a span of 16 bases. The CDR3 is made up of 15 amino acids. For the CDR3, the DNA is TGTGCCAGCAGTGGGCGCAGGGATATCGACTATGGCTACACCTTC. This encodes CASSGRRDIDYGYTF.

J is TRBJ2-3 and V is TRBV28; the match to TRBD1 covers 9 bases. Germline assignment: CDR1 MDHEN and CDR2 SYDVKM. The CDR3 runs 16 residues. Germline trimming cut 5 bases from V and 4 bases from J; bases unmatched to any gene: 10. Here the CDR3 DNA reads TGTGCCAGCAGTGTCATGCCGGGACAGGGTTCAGATACGCAGTATTTT. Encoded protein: CASSVMPGQGSDTQYF.

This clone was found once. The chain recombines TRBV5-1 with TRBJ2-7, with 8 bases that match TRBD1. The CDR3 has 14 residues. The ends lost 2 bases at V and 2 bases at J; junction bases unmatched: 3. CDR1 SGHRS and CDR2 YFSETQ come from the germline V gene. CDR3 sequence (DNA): TGCGCCAGCAGCTTCTCGGGACAGGCCTACGAGCAGTACTTC. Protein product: CASSFSGQAYEQYF.

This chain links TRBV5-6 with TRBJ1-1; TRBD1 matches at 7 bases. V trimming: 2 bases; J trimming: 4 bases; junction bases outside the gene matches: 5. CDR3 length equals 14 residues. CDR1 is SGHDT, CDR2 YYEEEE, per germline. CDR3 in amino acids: CASSLNPGGTEAFF. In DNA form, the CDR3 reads TGTGCCAGCAGCTTAAACCCAGGGGGCACTGAAGCTTTCTTT.

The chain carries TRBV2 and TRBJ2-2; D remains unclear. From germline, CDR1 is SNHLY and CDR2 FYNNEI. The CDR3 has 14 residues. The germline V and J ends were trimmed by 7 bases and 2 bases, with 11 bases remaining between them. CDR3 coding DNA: TGTGCCAGCACTTCCTACCGAAACACCGGGGAGCTGTTTTTT. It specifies CASTSYRNTGELFF.

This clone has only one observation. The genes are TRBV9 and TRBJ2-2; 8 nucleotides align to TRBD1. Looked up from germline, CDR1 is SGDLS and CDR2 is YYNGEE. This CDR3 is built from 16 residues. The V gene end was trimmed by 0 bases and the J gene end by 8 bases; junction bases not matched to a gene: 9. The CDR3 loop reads CASSVAQGQGKGELFF. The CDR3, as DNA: TGTGCCAGCAGCGTAGCTCAAGGACAGGGCAAAGGGGAGCTGTTTTTT.

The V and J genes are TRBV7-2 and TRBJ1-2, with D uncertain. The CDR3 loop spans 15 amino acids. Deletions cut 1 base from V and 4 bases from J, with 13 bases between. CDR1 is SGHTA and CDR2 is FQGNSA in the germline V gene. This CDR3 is CASSLGDQASYGYTF. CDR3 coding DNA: TGTGCCAGCAGCTTAGGAGACCAGGCATCCTATGGCTACACCTTC.

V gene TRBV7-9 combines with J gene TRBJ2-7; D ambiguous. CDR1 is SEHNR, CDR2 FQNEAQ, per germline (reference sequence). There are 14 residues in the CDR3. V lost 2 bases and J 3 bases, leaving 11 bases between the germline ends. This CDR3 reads CASSLSPADYEQYF. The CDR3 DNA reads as TGTGCCAGCAGCTTAAGCCCCGCGGACTACGAGCAGTACTTC.

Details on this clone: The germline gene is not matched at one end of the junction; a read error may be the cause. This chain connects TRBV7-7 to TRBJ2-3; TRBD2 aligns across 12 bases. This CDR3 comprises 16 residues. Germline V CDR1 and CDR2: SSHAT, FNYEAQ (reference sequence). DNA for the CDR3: TGTGCTAGCAGCTTACTAGCGGGGGGCGAAACAGATACGCAGTATTTT. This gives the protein CASSLLAGGETDTQYF.

DNA of the CDR3: TGTGCCAGCAGTTTATCTGACAGCTATGGCTACACCTTC. Its translation: CASSLSDSYGYTF. The V gene is TRBV28, the J gene TRBJ1-2; tentatively, D is TRBD1 (5 bases). The ends were cut back, 1 base at V and 4 bases at J, with 7 bases in the middle. The V gene's germline CDR1 is MDHEN and CDR2 SYDVKM. This CDR3 is built from 13 residues.

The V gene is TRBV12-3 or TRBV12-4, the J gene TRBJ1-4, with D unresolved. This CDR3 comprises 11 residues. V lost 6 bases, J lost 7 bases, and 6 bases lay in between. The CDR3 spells CASRVGEKLFF. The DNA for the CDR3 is TGTGCCAGCAGGGTCGGTGAAAAACTGTTTTTT.

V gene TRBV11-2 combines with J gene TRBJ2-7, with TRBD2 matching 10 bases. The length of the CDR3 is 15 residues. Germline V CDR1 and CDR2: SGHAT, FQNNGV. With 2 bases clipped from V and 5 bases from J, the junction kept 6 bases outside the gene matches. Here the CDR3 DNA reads TGTGCCAGCAGCTTACCCTCCGGGACTAGCGACGAGCAGTACTTC. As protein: CASSLPSGTSDEQYF.

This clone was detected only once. The CDR3 nucleotides are TGCGCCAGCAGCCTATCTTCGGGACTAGCGGGATCAGATACGCAGTATTTT. Translated: CASSLSSGLAGSDTQYF. V is TRBV5-1 and J is TRBJ2-3; 13 bases align to TRBD2. Germline CDR1 and CDR2: SGHRS and YFSETQ. V lost 4 bases and J lost 4; bases outside the gene matches: 9. The CDR3 spans 17 residues.

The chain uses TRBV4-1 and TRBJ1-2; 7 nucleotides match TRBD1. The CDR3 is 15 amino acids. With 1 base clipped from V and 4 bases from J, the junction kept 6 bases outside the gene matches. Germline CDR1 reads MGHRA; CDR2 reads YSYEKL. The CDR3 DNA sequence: TGCGCCAGCAGCCAAGCCCCAGCAGGGGGCTATGGCTACACCTTC. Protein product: CASSQAPAGGYGYTF.

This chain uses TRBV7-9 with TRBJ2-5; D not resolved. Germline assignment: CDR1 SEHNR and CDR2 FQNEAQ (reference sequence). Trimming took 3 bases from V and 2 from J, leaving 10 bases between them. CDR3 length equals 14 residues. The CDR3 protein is CASSLLLQQETQYF. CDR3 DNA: TGTGCCAGCAGCTTGTTGTTACAGCAAGAGACCCAGTACTTC. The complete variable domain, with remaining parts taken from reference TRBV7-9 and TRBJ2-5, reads DTGVSQNPRHKITKRGQNVTFRCDPISEHNRLYWYRQTLGQGPEFLTYFQNEAQLEKSRLLSDRFSAERPKGSFSTLEIQRTEQGDSAMYLCASSLLLQQETQYFGPGTRLLVL.

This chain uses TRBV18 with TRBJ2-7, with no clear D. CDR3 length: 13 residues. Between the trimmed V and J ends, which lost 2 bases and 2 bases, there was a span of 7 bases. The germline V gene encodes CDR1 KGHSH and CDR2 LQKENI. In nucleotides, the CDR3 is TGTGCCAGCTCACCATCCCAGACCTACGAGCAGTACTTC. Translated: CASSPSQTYEQYF. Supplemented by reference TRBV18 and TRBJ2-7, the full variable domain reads NAGVMQNPRHLVRRRGQEARLRCSPMKGHSHVYWYRQLPEEGLKFMVYLQKENIIDESGMPKERFSAEFPKEGPSILRIQQVVRGDSAAYFCASSPSQTYEQYFGPGTRLTVT.

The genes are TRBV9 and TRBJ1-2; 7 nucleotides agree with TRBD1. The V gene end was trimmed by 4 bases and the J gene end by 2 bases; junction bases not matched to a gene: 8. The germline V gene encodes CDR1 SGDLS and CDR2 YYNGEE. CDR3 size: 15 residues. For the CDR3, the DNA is TGTGCCAGCAGCCCCGACAGGGTAGAAAACTATGGCTACACCTTC. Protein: CASSPDRVENYGYTF.

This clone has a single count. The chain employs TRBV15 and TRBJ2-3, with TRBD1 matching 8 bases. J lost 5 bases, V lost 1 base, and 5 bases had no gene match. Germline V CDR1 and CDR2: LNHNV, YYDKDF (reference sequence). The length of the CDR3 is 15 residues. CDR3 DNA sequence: TGTGCCACCAGCAGAGCGACAGGGGCTGGAGATACGCAGTATTTT. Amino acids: CATSRATGAGDTQYF.

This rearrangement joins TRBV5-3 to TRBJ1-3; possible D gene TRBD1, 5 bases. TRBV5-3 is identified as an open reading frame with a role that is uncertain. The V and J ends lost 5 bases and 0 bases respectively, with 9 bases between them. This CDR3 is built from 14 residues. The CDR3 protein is CARRGTSSGNTIYF. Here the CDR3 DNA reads TGTGCCAGAAGGGGGACTAGCTCTGGAAACACCATATATTTT.

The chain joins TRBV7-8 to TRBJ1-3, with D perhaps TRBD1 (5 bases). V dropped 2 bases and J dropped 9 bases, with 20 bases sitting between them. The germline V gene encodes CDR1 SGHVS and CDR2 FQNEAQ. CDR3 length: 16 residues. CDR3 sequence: CASSLSSGLTDGTIYF. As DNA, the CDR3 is TGTGCCAGCAGCTTATCTTCAGGGTTGACGGATGGCACCATATATTTT. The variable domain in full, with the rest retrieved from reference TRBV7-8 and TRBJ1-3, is GAGVSQSPRYKVAKRGQDVALRCDPISGHVSLFWYQQALGQGPEFLTYFQNEAQLDKSGLPSDRFFAERPEGSVSTLKIQRTQQEDSAVYLCASSLSSGLTDGTIYFGEGSWLTVV.

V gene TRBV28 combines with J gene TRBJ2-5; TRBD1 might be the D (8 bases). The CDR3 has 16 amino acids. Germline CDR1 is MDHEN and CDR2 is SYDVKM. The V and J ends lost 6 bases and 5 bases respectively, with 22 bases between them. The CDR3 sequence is CASRPGRTGRGETQYF. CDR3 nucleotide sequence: TGTGCCAGCAGGCCCGGGAGGACAGGGCGAGGGGAGACCCAGTACTTC.